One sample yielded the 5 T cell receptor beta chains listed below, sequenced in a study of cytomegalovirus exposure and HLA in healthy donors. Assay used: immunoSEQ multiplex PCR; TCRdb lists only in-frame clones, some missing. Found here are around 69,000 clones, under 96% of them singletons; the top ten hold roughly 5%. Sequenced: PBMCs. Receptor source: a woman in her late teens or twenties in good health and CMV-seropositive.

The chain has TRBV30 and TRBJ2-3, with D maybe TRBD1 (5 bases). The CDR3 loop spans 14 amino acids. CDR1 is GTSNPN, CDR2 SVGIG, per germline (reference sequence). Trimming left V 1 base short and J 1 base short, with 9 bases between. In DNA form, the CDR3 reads TGTGCCTGGAGTGGTGGACAACGCACAGATACGCAGTATTTT. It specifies CAWSGGQRTDTQYF.

CDR3 sequence reads: CASSLTPTPNEQFF. In DNA form, the CDR3 reads TGTGCCAGCAGTTTAACCCCTACCCCAAATGAGCAGTTCTTC. The rearrangement joins TRBV27 to TRBJ2-1; D is unresolved. CDR1 MNHEY and CDR2 SMNVEV come from the germline V gene (reference sequence). The CDR3 sequence is 14 residues long. The ends were cut back, 2 bases at V and 7 bases at J, with 12 bases in the middle.

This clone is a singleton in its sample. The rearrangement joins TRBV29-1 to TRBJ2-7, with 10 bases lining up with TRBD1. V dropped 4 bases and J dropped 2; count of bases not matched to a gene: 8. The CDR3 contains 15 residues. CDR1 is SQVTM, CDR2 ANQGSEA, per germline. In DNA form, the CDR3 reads TGCAGCGTTGCTAACCGGGACAGGGGACCCTACGAGCAGTACTTC. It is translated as CSVANRDRGPYEQYF.

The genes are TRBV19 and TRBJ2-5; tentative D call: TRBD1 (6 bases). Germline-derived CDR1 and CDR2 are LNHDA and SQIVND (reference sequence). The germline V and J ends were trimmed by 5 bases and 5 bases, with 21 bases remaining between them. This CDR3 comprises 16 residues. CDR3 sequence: CASSPHVLGAGETQYF. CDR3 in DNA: TGTGCCAGTAGTCCCCACGTACTGGGGGCCGGGGAGACCCAGTACTTC.

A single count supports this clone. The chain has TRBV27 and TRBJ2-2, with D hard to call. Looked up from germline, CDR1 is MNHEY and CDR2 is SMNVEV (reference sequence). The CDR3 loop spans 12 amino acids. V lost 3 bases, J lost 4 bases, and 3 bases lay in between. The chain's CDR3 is CASSFVTGELFF. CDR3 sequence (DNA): TGTGCCAGCAGTTTCGTCACCGGGGAGCTGTTTTTT.